This T cell receptor (beta chain) was observed in a study of CD8 T cells in ankylosing spondylitis. The sample holds many counts of this clonotype. The antigen is unknown. Quantitative 5'-RACE with molecular barcodes generated TCR beta libraries. TCRdb processed the 5' RACE reads anew with MiXCR; each CDR3 protein has one entry. The sample consists of 150,000 to 200,000 distinct CDR3 sequences, approximately 10% of them appearing once. Regarding the study as a whole: Previous work reported some of these motif variants in the synovial fluid and blood of reactive arthritis. Ankylosing spondylitis blood seemed to carry a telltale TCR beta motif made of several highly homologous variants. Matched synovial fluid from ankylosing spondylitis patients was reported to be enriched for disease-linked clones.

Germline assignment: CDR1 MDHEN and CDR2 SYDVKM. The CDR3 spans 15 residues. V gave up 5 bases and J gave up 2 bases, with 13 bases separating them. The chain uses TRBV28 and TRBJ1-5; no firm D call. The sequencing input was blood, either unsorted or a sorted T cell fraction (not recorded which). This clonotype was sampled from a male donor with ankylosing spondylitis or in good health (not recorded which). The CDR3 is CASSLGLGGNQPQHF. The CDR3 DNA is TGTGCCAGCAGTCTGGGCCTGGGTGGCAATCAGCCCCAGCATTTT.